This entry lists 10 T cell receptor beta chains sequenced from one sample in a study of STAT5B mutations in CD4+ large granular lymphocyte leukemia. Here immunoSEQ multiplex PCR was the method, and the copy in TCRdb shows in-frame clones only, minus some. Seen here are 20,000 to 25,000 clones, over 65% observed once, and the top ten hold roughly 30%. Sample: CD4+ T cells from blood buffy coats. All receptors derive from a human donor in good health.

J is TRBJ1-3 and V is TRBV19; D unresolved. CDR1 LNHDA and CDR2 SQIVND come from the germline V gene (reference sequence). The V gene lost 5 bases and the J gene lost 3 bases, with 5 bases spanning the gap. The length of the CDR3 is 12 residues. CDR3 loop: CASSDGGNTIYF. In DNA, the CDR3 is TGTGCCAGTAGTGACGGTGGAAACACCATATATTTT.

The V and J genes are TRBV10-2 and TRBJ1-1, with 8 bases that match TRBD1. V shed 11 bases, J shed 1 base, and the junction held 6 bases outside the gene matches. CDR3 length equals 13 residues. Germline-derived CDR1 and CDR2 are WSHSY and SAAADI. The CDR3 DNA follows: TGCGCCGGCGTCGGGACAGGGAACACTGAAGCTTTCTTT. It codes for CAGVGTGNTEAFF.

J is TRBJ1-6 and V is TRBV18; the match to TRBD1 covers 9 bases. In germline, CDR1 is KGHSH, CDR2 LQKENI. This CDR3 spans 20 amino acids. V was clipped by 2 bases and J by 0 bases; unmatched bases: 11. The CDR3 sequence: CASSPKRAGTGSSYNSPLHF. In nucleotides, the CDR3 is TGTGCCAGCTCACCAAAGAGAGCGGGGACAGGGAGCTCCTATAATTCACCCCTCCACTTT.

This clone has more than one count but fewer than ten. The chain employs TRBV5-1 and TRBJ1-6; TRBD1 matches at 7 bases. Unmatched junction bases numbered 2, after V lost 0 bases and J lost 8 bases. Germline assignment: CDR1 SGHRS and CDR2 YFSETQ. The CDR3 sequence is 14 residues long. The CDR3 sequence: CASSLDQGDSPLHF. The CDR3 nucleotides are TGCGCCAGCAGCTTGGACCAGGGGGATTCACCCCTCCACTTT.

The chain is built from TRBV18 and TRBJ2-6; D gene uncertain. Trimming left V 1 base short and J 0 bases short, with 7 bases between. The length of the CDR3 is 16 residues. Germline CDR1 reads KGHSH; CDR2 reads LQKENI. This chain's CDR3 is CASSPLKASGANVLTF. CDR3 bases: TGTGCCAGCTCACCACTTAAAGCCTCTGGGGCCAACGTCCTGACTTTC. The full variable domain, rest sourced from reference TRBV18 and TRBJ2-6, is NAGVMQNPRHLVRRRGQEARLRCSPMKGHSHVYWYRQLPEEGLKFMVYLQKENIIDESGMPKERFSAEFPKEGPSILRIQQVVRGDSAAYFCASSPLKASGANVLTFGAGSRLTVL.

This chain joins TRBV9 and TRBJ2-1; TRBD2 matches at 7 bases. The CDR3 contains 15 residues. CDR1 and CDR2 (germline): SGDLS, YYNGEE. The V segment lost 0 bases and the J segment 4 bases; nucleotides outside the gene matches: 4. This CDR3 reads CASSVGASGYNEQFF. For the CDR3, the DNA is TGTGCCAGCAGCGTAGGGGCTAGCGGATACAATGAGCAGTTCTTC.

The V and J genes are TRBV7-9 and TRBJ2-2; D gene unclear. The CDR3 has 16 residues. Germline V lookup: CDR1 SEHNR, CDR2 FQNEAQ (reference sequence). The V gene lost 6 bases and the J gene lost 0 bases, with 14 bases spanning the gap. This CDR3 is CASRPPGRANTGELFF. In DNA form, the CDR3 reads TGTGCCAGCAGACCCCCCGGACGGGCGAACACCGGGGAGCTGTTTTTT.

In DNA form, the CDR3 reads TGTGCCAGCAGCCAGCGGGGAAACACAGATACGCAGTATTTT. Encoded protein: CASSQRGNTDTQYF. The rearrangement links TRBV7-3 to TRBJ2-3; 7 nucleotides line up with TRBD2. The CDR3 is 14 amino acids. Germline CDR1 and CDR2: SGHTA and FQGTGA. V was pared by 5 bases and J by 2 bases, with 4 bases of the junction left unmatched.

V is TRBV6-1 and J is TRBJ2-4; 7 bases match TRBD1. V gave up 6 bases and J gave up 2 bases; unmatched junction bases: 7. CDR3 length equals 15 residues. Germline values: CDR1 MNHNS, CDR2 SASEGT. This CDR3 reads CASRTGYETKNIQYF. As DNA, the CDR3 is TGTGCCAGCAGGACAGGGTACGAAACCAAAAACATTCAGTACTTC.

The chain recombines TRBV9 with TRBJ2-3, with TRBD2 identical over 16 bases. The J segment lost 5 bases and the V segment lost 4 bases, leaving 10 bases of the junction unmatched. Germline CDR1 and CDR2: SGDLS and YYNGEE. The CDR3 has 18 residues. The CDR3 DNA is TGTGCCAGCAGCCCCCCGGGACTAGCGGGGGGGCATAGAGATACGCAGTATTTT. Amino acid sequence: CASSPPGLAGGHRDTQYF. The full variable domain, rest sourced from reference TRBV9 and TRBJ2-3, is DSGVTQTPKHLITATGQRVTLRCSPRSGDLSVYWYQQSLDQGLQFLIQYYNGEERAKGNILERFSAQQFPDLHSELNLSSLELGDSALYFCASSPPGLAGGHRDTQYFGPGTRLTVL.